This TCR beta chain is drawn from a study of shared clonotypes between healthy human individuals. Study as a whole: The people who gave samples were two women and a few men aged 18 to 49.

This CDR3 has 13 amino acids. The germline gives CDR1 SGHTA, CDR2 FQGNSA. The study ran the assay at deep level. Measured with immunoSEQ multiplex PCR; TCRdb has only the in-frame clones, and not every one. This sample has 550,000 to 800,000 clones; 74% occur once, and the top ten carry over 1.5%. About this clone itself: Its target is not known. The junction does not match germline at one end; this may be a read error.

Study conclusions and caveats: All-four-donor shared clonotypes had higher generation probabilities than non-shared clonotypes did.

The sequence was collected from a woman between 25 and 40 years old in good health. This chain joins TRBV7-2 and TRBJ2-7; the D is unclear. Sequencing was carried out using memory CD4+ T cells sorted from blood. Subset in this sample: CD45RA-negative fraction. The CDR3: CASSLGTSDEQYF. The DNA for the CDR3 is TGTGCCAGCAGCTTAGGGACCTCCGACGAGCAGTACTTC.